A single T cell receptor beta chain is shown here with its context. Produced via immunoSEQ multiplex PCR; TCRdb's table is partial and in-frame only. The profile shows approximately 210,000 clones, 65% to 80% of them singletons. This CDR3 spans 15 amino acids. Germline-derived CDR1 and CDR2 are LNHDA and SQIVND (reference sequence). V lost 9 bases, J lost 3 bases, and 13 bases stayed unmatched. This sample is drawn from a study of blood T cell repertoires in COVID-19. Study as a whole: The cDNA or gDNA used as material had been derived from T cells, B-cell-depleted T cells, or PBMCs.

Sample: PBMCs or T cells enriched from blood (not recorded which). This sequence joins TRBV19 and TRBJ1-2; TRBD1 matches at 7 bases. The receptor was isolated from a woman aged 50 to 60 with acute COVID-19. CDR3 sequence reads: CASNSPGGGHYGYTF. The CDR3 bases are TGTGCCAGCAACTCCCCGGGAGGGGGCCACTATGGCTACACCTTC.